This TCR beta chain was captured in a study of cytomegalovirus exposure and HLA in healthy donors. Samples came from healthy bone marrow donors. With 60 Vbeta and 13 Jbeta primers, the PCR was carried out. TCRdb's copy holds only in-frame clones and misses some; the assay was immunoSEQ multiplex PCR. Of under 200,000 clones in the sample, over 70% were seen once. Trimming shortened V by 7 bases and J by 2 bases, and 15 bases separated the two germline ends. CDR1 is SNHLY and CDR2 is FYNNEI in the germline V gene. This CDR3 contains 15 residues. The gene calls are TRBV2 and TRBJ1-5, with D uncertain. The sample comprised PBMCs. The sequence was obtained from a man aged 40-50 years in good health and CMV-seronegative. CDR3 in DNA: TGTGCCAGCACGAGAGGGAGTTACGGCAATCAGCCCCAGCATTTT. Its protein is CASTRGSYGNQPQHF.